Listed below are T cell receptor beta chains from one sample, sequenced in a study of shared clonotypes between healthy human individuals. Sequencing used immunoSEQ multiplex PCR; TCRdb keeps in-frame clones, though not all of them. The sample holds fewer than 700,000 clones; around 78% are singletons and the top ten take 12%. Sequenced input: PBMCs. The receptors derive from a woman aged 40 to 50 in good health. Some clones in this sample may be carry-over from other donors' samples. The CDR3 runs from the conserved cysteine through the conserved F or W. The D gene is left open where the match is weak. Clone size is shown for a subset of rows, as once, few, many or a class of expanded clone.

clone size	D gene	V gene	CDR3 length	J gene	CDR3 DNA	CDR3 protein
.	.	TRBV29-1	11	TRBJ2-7	TGCAGCGTTACAGAAAATGCCGAGCAGTACTTC	CSVTENAEQYF
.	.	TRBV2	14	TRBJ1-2	TGTGCCAGCAGCAAGGGCACGGTTAACTATGGCTACACCTTC	CASSKGTVNYGYTF
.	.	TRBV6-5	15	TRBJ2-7	TGTGCCAGCAGCCGAGGCGGGACGGTGTCCTACGAGCAGTACTTC	CASSRGGTVSYEQYF
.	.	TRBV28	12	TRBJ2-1	TGTGCCAGCAGTTTGAGCGTAAATGAGCAGTTCTTC	CASSLSVNEQFF
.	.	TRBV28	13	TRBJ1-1	TGTGCCAGCACCTCCGTGGTGAACACTGAAGCTTTCTTT	CASTSVVNTEAFF
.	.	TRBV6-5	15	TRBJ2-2	TGTGCCAGCAGTTACTTAGGGAAGTCCACCGGGGAGCTGTTTTTT	CASSYLGKSTGELFF
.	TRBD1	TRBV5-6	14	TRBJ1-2	TGTGCCAGCAGCTTCCGTACAGGGGATACTGGCTACACCTTC	CASSFRTGDTGYTF
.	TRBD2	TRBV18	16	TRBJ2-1	TGTGCCAGCTCAACCACACTAGCGGGAGGGCCCAATGAGCAGTTCTTC	CASSTTLAGGPNEQFF
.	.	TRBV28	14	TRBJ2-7	TGTGCCAGCAGTCAAAGGGGGACTACCTACGAGCAGTACTTC	CASSQRGTTYEQYF
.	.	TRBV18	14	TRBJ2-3	TGTGCCAGCTCACCGACGGACAGCACAGATACGCAGTATTTT	CASSPTDSTDTQYF
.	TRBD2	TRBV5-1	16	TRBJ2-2	TGCGCCAGCAGCCGCGGGACTAGCGCGAACACCGGGGAGCTGTTTTTT	CASSRGTSANTGELFF
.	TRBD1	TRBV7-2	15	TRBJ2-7	TGTGCCAGCAGCTTAAGCGCCGGGACAGGCTACGAGCAGTACTTC	CASSLSAGTGYEQYF
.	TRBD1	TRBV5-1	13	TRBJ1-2	TGCGCCAGCAGCTTAACAGGGGTTTCCGGCTACACCTTC	CASSLTGVSGYTF
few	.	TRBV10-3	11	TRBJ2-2	TGTGCCATCAGTGCCCCCGGGGAGCTGTTTTTT	CAISAPGELFF
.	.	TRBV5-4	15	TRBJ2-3	TGTGCCAGCAGCTTGCAGGACTTTCACACAGATACGCAGTATTTT	CASSLQDFHTDTQYF
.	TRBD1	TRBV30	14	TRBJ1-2	TGTGCCTGGGCCCAGGGGGCGGGAATATATGGCTACACCTTC	CAWAQGAGIYGYTF
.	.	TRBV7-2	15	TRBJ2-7	TGTGCCAGCAGCTTTTTGCCAGGCACCTCCTACGAGCAGTACTTC	CASSFLPGTSYEQYF
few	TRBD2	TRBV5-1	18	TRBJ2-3	TGCGCCAGCAGCCCGGGGATTGTTGGGGGAGGGCGCACAGATACGCAGTATTTT	CASSPGIVGGGRTDTQYF
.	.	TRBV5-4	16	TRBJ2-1	TGTGCCAGCAGCTTGGTGTTGGGCAGCTCCTACAATGAGCAGTTCTTC	CASSLVLGSSYNEQFF
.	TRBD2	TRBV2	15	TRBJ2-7	TGTGCCAGCAGTGTCAGACTAGCGGGAGCCGGCGAGCAGTACTTC	CASSVRLAGAGEQYF
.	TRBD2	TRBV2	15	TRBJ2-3	TGTGCCAGCAGGGAGCGGACTAGCGGCAATGGGGTGCAGTATTTT	CASRERTSGNGVQYF
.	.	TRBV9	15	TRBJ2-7	TGTGCCAGCAGCGTAGGTCCCGGATCTCCCTACGAGCAGTACTTC	CASSVGPGSPYEQYF
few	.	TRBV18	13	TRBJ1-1	TGTGCCAGCTCACTTTACAGGGACACTGAAGCTTTCTTT	CASSLYRDTEAFF
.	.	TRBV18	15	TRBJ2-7	TGTGCCAGCTCACCAAATCCCGGGCCGGGCAACGAGCAGTACTTC	CASSPNPGPGNEQYF
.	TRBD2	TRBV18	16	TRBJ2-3	TGTGCCAGCTCACCCGGGACTAGCGGGAGGAGAGATACGCAGTATTTT	CASSPGTSGRRDTQYF
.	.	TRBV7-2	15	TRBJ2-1	TGTGCCAGCAGCTTCTCAGGCGGAGGTTACAATGAGCAGTTCTTC	CASSFSGGGYNEQFF
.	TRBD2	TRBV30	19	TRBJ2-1	TGTGCCTGGAGTGTCCCGCCTTCGAAGGGTAGCGGGAGGGTTGGTGAGCAGTTCTTC	CAWSVPPSKGSGRVGEQFF
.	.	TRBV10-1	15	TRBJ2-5	TGCGCCAGCAGTGAGTCGATGACGGGGTTTGAGACCCAGTACTTC	CASSESMTGFETQYF
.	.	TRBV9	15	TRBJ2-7	TGTGCCAGCAGTTTCCTCCGCTACTCACCCTACGAGCAGTACTTC	CASSFLRYSPYEQYF
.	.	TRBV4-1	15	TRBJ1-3	TGCGCCAGCAGCCAAGAAGCCCACTCTGGAAACACCATATATTTT	CASSQEAHSGNTIYF
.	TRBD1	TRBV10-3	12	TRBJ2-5	TGTGCCATCAGTGACGGGACAGTTCCCCAGTACTTC	CAISDGTVPQYF
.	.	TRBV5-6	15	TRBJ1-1	TGTGCCAGCAGCTTGGGGGTAGGGAGGGACACTGAAGCTTTCTTT	CASSLGVGRDTEAFF
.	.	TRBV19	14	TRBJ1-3	TGTGCCAGTAGTGAAGAGGGGGATACGAACACCATATATTTT	CASSEEGDTNTIYF
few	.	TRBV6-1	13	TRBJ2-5	TGTGCCAGCAGTGAAGCTGACGCAGGGACCCAGTACTTC	CASSEADAGTQYF
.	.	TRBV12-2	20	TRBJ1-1	TGTGCAAGTCGCTTAGCTAACGGCCGGGACAGGGCCCGTTTGAACACTGAAGCTTTCTTT	CASRLANGRDRARLNTEAFF
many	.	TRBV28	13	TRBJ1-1	TGTGCCAGCAGTTTATTCGGGGGAAGAAGAGCTTTCTTT	CASSLFGGRRAFF
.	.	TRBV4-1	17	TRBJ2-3	TGCGCCAGCAGCCAAGTTAACTTAAAGTTTTACACAGATACGCAGTATTTT	CASSQVNLKFYTDTQYF
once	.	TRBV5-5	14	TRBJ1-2	TGTGCCAGCAGCTTGGTTATGGGCGACTATGGCTACACCTTC	CASSLVMGDYGYTF
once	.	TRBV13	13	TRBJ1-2	TGTGCCAGCAGCTTAGTAGACAACTATGGCTACACCTTC	CASSLVDNYGYTF
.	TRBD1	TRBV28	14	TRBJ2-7	TGTGCCAGCAGTATCGGGACAGGACTATACGAGCAGTACTTC	CASSIGTGLYEQYF
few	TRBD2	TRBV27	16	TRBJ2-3	TGTGCCAGCAGTTTACTAGCGGGAGGGTTAACAGATACGCAGTATTTT	CASSLLAGGLTDTQYF
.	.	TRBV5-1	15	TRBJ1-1	TGCGCCAGCAGCGGCGACGGAATCATGAACACTGAAGCTTTCTTT	CASSGDGIMNTEAFF
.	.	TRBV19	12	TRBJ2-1	TGTGCCAGTAGTTCAAGGACAGACCTGAGGTTCTTC	CASSSRTDLRFF
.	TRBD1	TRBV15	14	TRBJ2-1	TGTGCCACCTCTCCCCCGTACAGGGGCGCTGAGCAGTTCTTC	CATSPPYRGAEQFF
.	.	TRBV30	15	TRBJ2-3	TGTGCCTGGAGCCGGGGGGCCGATAGCACAGATACGCAGTATTTT	CAWSRGADSTDTQYF
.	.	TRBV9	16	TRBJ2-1	TGTGCCAGCAGCGCAGAAGCGGAGAGCTCCTACAATGAGCAGTTCTTC	CASSAEAESSYNEQFF
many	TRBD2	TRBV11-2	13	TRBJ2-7	TGTGCCAGCGGGACCGGGAGGGCATACGAGCAGTACTTC	CASGTGRAYEQYF
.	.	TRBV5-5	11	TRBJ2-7	TGTGCCAGCAGCTTTTATAACGAGCAGTACTTC	CASSFYNEQYF